These 27 T cell receptor beta chains were sequenced from one sample in a study of T cell responses to AZD1222 COVID-19 vaccine. Data came from immunoSEQ multiplex PCR; TCRdb stores just in-frame clones and leaves some out. This repertoire shows 180,000 or so clones, approximately 90% found once; its top ten account for over 1.5%. The sequences come from peripheral blood, collected 28 days after the second AZD1222 dose. These TCRs come from an adult who received the AZD1222 COVID-19 vaccine.

The gene calls are TRBV4-3 and TRBJ1-1; unclear D gene. The CDR3 is 15 amino acids. Trimming shortened V by 2 bases and J by 1 base, and 11 bases separated the two germline ends. CDR1 LGHNA and CDR2 YSLEER come from the germline V gene. CDR3: CASSQSRFWNTEAFF. The CDR3 DNA follows: TGCGCCAGCAGCCAATCCAGGTTTTGGAACACTGAAGCTTTCTTT.

CDR3 sequence: CASSRLETDTQYF. In DNA form, the CDR3 reads TGTGCCAGCAGCCGACTAGAAACAGATACGCAGTATTTT. This chain joins TRBV6-2 or TRBV6-3 and TRBJ2-3; weak D call: TRBD2 (6 bases). Germline V gene sequence: CDR1 MNHEY, CDR2 SVGEGT. The CDR3 is 13 amino acids. V lost 6 bases, J lost 3 bases, and 10 bases lay in between.

The chain recombines TRBV3-1 (or the pseudogene TRBV3-2) with TRBJ2-5, with D perhaps matching TRBD2 (6 bases). Germline lookup yields CDR1 LGHDT and CDR2 YNNKEL (reference sequence). V was clipped by 4 bases and J by 2 bases, with 14 bases between them. This CDR3 comprises 15 residues. The CDR3 DNA is TGTGCCAGCAGCCTTAGAGGAGGGCGGCAAGAGACCCAGTACTTC. Protein product: CASSLRGGRQETQYF.

This chain links TRBV4-1 with TRBJ1-2; 10 bases agree with TRBD1. The CDR3 loop spans 14 amino acids. CDR1 and CDR2 (germline): MGHRA, YSYEKL. The ends lost 6 bases at V and 4 bases at J; junction bases unmatched: 5. The CDR3 protein is CASRPRTGGYGYTF. CDR3 DNA sequence: TGCGCCAGCAGACCCAGGACAGGGGGCTATGGCTACACCTTC.

The chain is built from TRBV7-2 and TRBJ2-3; D not resolved. The CDR3 length is 12 residues. The V gene's germline CDR1 is SGHTA and CDR2 FQGNSA. V lost 5 bases and J lost 2, with 5 bases in between. CDR3 sequence: CASSHFTDTQYF. CDR3 nucleotide sequence: TGTGCCAGCAGCCATTTCACAGATACGCAGTATTTT.

V gene TRBV7-9 combines with J gene TRBJ2-2; D is unresolved. This CDR3 is built from 14 residues. Germline CDR1 is SEHNR and CDR2 is FQNEAQ (reference sequence). V was trimmed by 1 base and J by 4 bases, leaving 7 bases between them. CDR3 nucleotides: TGTGCCAGCAGCTTAGAACTAACCACCGGGGAGCTGTTTTTT. Its protein product is CASSLELTTGELFF.

The J gene is TRBJ1-4, the V gene TRBV7-9; maybe TRBD1 (5 bases). CDR1 SEHNR and CDR2 FQNEAQ come from the germline V gene (reference sequence). The V and J ends lost 5 bases and 0 bases respectively, with 13 bases between them. This CDR3 has 16 residues. CDR3 protein: CASSVMGGATNEKLFF. CDR3 DNA: TGTGCCAGCAGCGTAATGGGGGGAGCAACTAATGAAAAACTGTTTTTT.

The chain carries TRBV10-2 and TRBJ2-2; unclear D gene. CDR3 length: 11 amino acids. Germline-derived CDR1 and CDR2 are WSHSY and SAAADI. V was pared by 5 bases and J by 3 bases, with 1 base between. CDR3 bases: TGCGCCAGCAGTTACACCGGGGAGCTGTTTTTT. It codes for CASSYTGELFF.

This chain joins TRBV6-5 and TRBJ1-1; 7 bases match TRBD1. Germline V lookup: CDR1 MNHEY, CDR2 SVGAGI. The V gene end was trimmed by 6 bases and the J gene end by 5 bases; junction bases not matched to a gene: 3. CDR3 length equals 12 residues. The DNA of the CDR3 is TGTGCCAGCAGCAGGGGGAGGACTGAAGCTTTCTTT. It codes for CASSRGRTEAFF.

V usage is TRBV13 and J usage is TRBJ2-3; D uncertain. Trimming took 5 bases from V and 6 from J, leaving 9 bases between them. This CDR3 is 12 amino acids long. CDR1 and CDR2 (germline): PRHDT, FYEKMQ (reference sequence). The CDR3: CASSPHMDTQYF. DNA for the CDR3: TGTGCCAGCAGCCCCCATATGGATACGCAGTATTTT.

The gene calls are TRBV15 and TRBJ1-1, with D unresolved. CDR1 is LNHNV and CDR2 is YYDKDF in the germline V gene (reference sequence). With 3 bases removed from V and 0 bases from J, the gap between germline ends came to 2 bases. The CDR3 has 12 residues. CDR3 sequence reads: CATSRVNTEAFF. The CDR3 DNA follows: TGTGCCACCAGCAGGGTGAACACTGAAGCTTTCTTT.

This clone appeared once. CDR3 sequence reads: CSAPGQAAGELFF. CDR3 coding DNA: TGCAGCGCTCCTGGACAGGCTGCCGGGGAGCTGTTTTTT. V is TRBV29-1 and J is TRBJ2-2; 7 bases agree with TRBD1. This CDR3 comprises 13 residues. The trim removed 7 bases at V and 6 bases at J, leaving 8 bases unmatched. Germline-derived CDR1 and CDR2 are SQVTM and ANQGSEA.

This clone occurred once. The chain uses TRBV5-4 and TRBJ1-5, with D possibly TRBD1 on 6 matching bases. The CDR3 sequence is 14 residues long. CDR1 is SGHNT and CDR2 is YYREEE in the germline V gene (reference sequence). V lost 4 bases and J lost 5, with 13 bases in between. CDR3 in DNA: TGTGCCAGCAGCCTCGAAGGGGGTGATCAGCCCCAGCATTTT. Residues: CASSLEGGDQPQHF. The full variable domain, in which reference TRBV5-4 and TRBJ1-5 provide the parts outside the CDR3, is ETGVTQSPTHLIKTRGQQVTLRCSSQSGHNTVSWYQQALGQGPQFIFQYYREEENGRGNFPPRFSGLQFPNYSSELNVNALELDDSALYLCASSLEGGDQPQHFGDGTRLSIL.

The chain joins TRBV7-2 to TRBJ1-5; D is uncertain. V lost 1 base and J 5 bases, leaving 9 bases between the germline ends. Germline loops: CDR1 SGHTA, CDR2 FQGNSA. CDR3 length: 14 residues. CDR3 coding DNA: TGTGCCAGCAGCTTAGTAGGGCTCGATCAGCCCCAGCATTTT. Translating gives CASSLVGLDQPQHF.

This rearrangement joins TRBV2 to TRBJ2-1, with 8 positions matching TRBD2. This CDR3 is 12 amino acids long. CDR1 is SNHLY, CDR2 FYNNEI, per germline. After removal of 8 bases from V and 8 bases from J, the junction contained 5 bases not matched to a gene. CDR3 loop: CASLAGGDEQFF. The CDR3, as DNA: TGTGCCAGCCTCGCGGGAGGAGATGAGCAGTTCTTC.

The rearrangement uses TRBV19 and TRBJ2-6, with 8 bases aligning to TRBD1. The CDR3 is made up of 17 amino acids. After removal of 7 bases from V and 1 base from J, the junction contained 9 bases not matched to a gene. Germline CDR1 reads LNHDA; CDR2 reads SQIVND (reference sequence). The CDR3 is CASNEPGGFSGANVLTF. The CDR3 nucleotides read TGTGCCAGTAACGAGCCAGGGGGCTTTTCTGGGGCCAACGTCCTGACTTTC. Combining the CDR3 with reference TRBV19 and TRBJ2-6 gives the whole variable domain DGGITQSPKYLFRKEGQNVTLSCEQNLNHDAMYWYRQDPGQGLRLIYYSQIVNDFQKGDIAEGYSVSREKKESFPLTVTSAQKNPTAFYLCASNEPGGFSGANVLTFGAGSRLTVL.

The chain employs TRBV6-5 and TRBJ2-7, with 7 bases fitting TRBD1. CDR1 is MNHEY and CDR2 is SVGAGI in the germline V gene. The CDR3 has 15 amino acids. V shed 7 bases, J shed 2 bases, and the junction held 11 bases outside the gene matches. The CDR3 region has the DNA TGTGCCAGCACCCTACCGGACAGGCCACCCTACGAGCAGTACTTC. It encodes CASTLPDRPPYEQYF.

The rearrangement uses TRBV7-3 and TRBJ2-3, with D tentatively TRBD1 or TRBD2 (5 bases each). Trimming removed 5 bases at V and 8 bases at J, with 11 bases between. Germline V gene sequence: CDR1 SGHTA, CDR2 FQGTGA. The CDR3 loop spans 12 amino acids. CDR3: CASSHAGTTQYF. The CDR3 DNA reads as TGTGCCAGCAGCCACGCCGGGACTACGCAGTATTTT.

This rearrangement joins TRBV29-1 to TRBJ2-1; 8 bases fit TRBD2. The length of the CDR3 is 14 residues. The V gene's germline CDR1 is SQVTM and CDR2 ANQGSEA. V was pared by 4 bases and J by 6 bases, with 8 bases of the junction left unmatched. CDR3: CSVGGLVWGNEQFF. CDR3 DNA: TGCAGCGTTGGGGGACTAGTATGGGGCAATGAGCAGTTCTTC.

The V call is TRBV30, the J call TRBJ1-1, with D unclear. The CDR3 runs to 13 residues. The V and J ends lost 3 bases and 4 bases respectively, with 12 bases between them. Germline V gene lookup returns CDR1 GTSNPN and CDR2 SVGIG (reference sequence). In DNA form, the CDR3 reads TGTGCCTGGAGCGAGGGCGCGATCACTGAAGCTTTCTTT. Protein product: CAWSEGAITEAFF.

The chain is built from TRBV7-9 and TRBJ2-2; 10 nucleotides agree with TRBD2. The V and J ends lost 3 bases and 4 bases, in that order; junction bases with no gene match: 2. Germline CDR1 SEHNR, CDR2 FQNEAQ (reference sequence). The CDR3 consists of 15 residues. The CDR3 region is CASSFSGRGTGELFF. In DNA form, the CDR3 reads TGTGCCAGCAGCTTCAGCGGGAGGGGCACCGGGGAGCTGTTTTTT.

V gene TRBV7-2 combines with J gene TRBJ1-5; D gene unclear. Germline V gives CDR1 SGHTA, CDR2 FQGNSA. V lost 3 bases, J lost 2 bases, and 11 bases lay in between. The CDR3 is 15 residues long. The CDR3 sequence is CASSLGWGGNQPQHF. The DNA of the CDR3 is TGTGCCAGCAGCTTGGGATGGGGAGGCAATCAGCCCCAGCATTTT.

This chain's CDR3 is CASRLSTVNSPLHF. For the CDR3, the DNA is TGTGCCAGCCGCCTAAGTACAGTTAATTCACCCCTCCACTTT. The V call is TRBV6-5, the J call TRBJ1-6; D gene ambiguous. Trimming took 8 bases from V and 6 from J, leaving 14 bases between them. Germline V gives CDR1 MNHEY, CDR2 SVGAGI. The CDR3 has 14 amino acids.

This clone has just one count. The rearrangement uses TRBV6-6 and TRBJ2-3, with D uncertain. V shed 3 bases and J shed 4 bases, with 14 bases lying between them. The CDR3 length is 15 residues. Germline V lookup: CDR1 MNHNY, CDR2 SVGAGI (reference sequence). CDR3: CASSYTPFEADTQYF. The CDR3 coding sequence is TGTGCCAGCAGTTATACTCCCTTTGAGGCAGATACGCAGTATTTT.

The chain couples TRBV6-5 to TRBJ2-7; 8 bases fit TRBD1. V was clipped by 6 bases and J by 6 bases; unmatched bases: 13. The CDR3 spans 15 residues. Germline loops: CDR1 MNHEY, CDR2 SVGAGI. CDR3 bases: TGTGCCAGCAGCTCCTTCGGGACAGGACATCCCGAGCAGTACTTC. It is translated as CASSSFGTGHPEQYF.

This chain connects TRBV24-1 to TRBJ2-6; 7 nucleotides agree with TRBD1. The CDR3 consists of 17 residues. The ends lost 8 bases at V and 1 base at J; junction bases unmatched: 10. CDR1 is KGHDR, CDR2 SFDVKD, per germline. CDR3 DNA: TGTGCCACCACAAACAGGGGCCCTGATTCTGGGGCCAACGTCCTGACTTTC. This gives the protein CATTNRGPDSGANVLTF.

The gene calls are TRBV9 and TRBJ2-7, with 8 bases aligning to TRBD2. CDR1 and CDR2 (germline): SGDLS, YYNGEE. J lost 5 bases, V lost 3 bases, and 13 bases had no gene match. The CDR3 is 16 amino acids. The CDR3, as DNA: TGTGCCAGCAGCGCAGGCCCGGGAGGGCCAAGTGACGAGCAGTACTTC. Residues: CASSAGPGGPSDEQYF.